Listed below are T cell receptor beta chains from one sample, sequenced in a study of blood T cell repertoires in COVID-19. Using immunoSEQ multiplex PCR, the repertoire was profiled, and TCRdb retains in-frame clones only, with some absent. The repertoire holds over 50,000 clones, with less than 90% as singletons. Sequences were obtained from peripheral blood. All receptors come from a human donor in a cohort sampled during active COVID-19. Both conserved end residues are part of each CDR3. The D gene is left open where the match is weak. Not all rows give a size; the values are once, few, many and, for expanded clones, a class.

v_gene,d_gene,abundance,j_gene,CDR3aa,CDR3nt
TRBV11-2,NA,NA,TRBJ2-1,CASTEGLLKYNEQFF,TGTGCCAGCACCGAGGGACTCCTTAAGTACAATGAGCAGTTCTTC
TRBV20-1,TRBD2,few,TRBJ2-3,CSASGAGTGGGKTQYF,TGCAGTGCTAGTGGGGCTGGGACGGGAGGAGGGAAAACGCAGTATTTT
TRBV2,NA,NA,TRBJ1-3,CASAGTTGNTIYF,TGTGCCAGCGCAGGGACTACTGGAAACACCATATATTTT
TRBV5-5,TRBD1,NA,TRBJ1-2,CASSLDGTGGIVYGYTF,TGTGCCAGCAGCTTGGATGGGACAGGGGGCATTGTATATGGCTACACCTTC
TRBV30,TRBD1,NA,TRBJ2-7,CACDQGVRGYEQYF,TGTGCCTGTGATCAGGGGGTCAGGGGCTACGAGCAGTACTTC
TRBV4-1,TRBD1,NA,TRBJ2-3,CASSQADRGRDTQYF,TGCGCCAGCAGCCAAGCGGACAGGGGAAGAGATACGCAGTATTTT
TRBV19,TRBD1,NA,TRBJ1-1,CASSMRTGLNTEAFF,TGTGCCAGTAGTATGCGGACAGGCTTGAACACTGAAGCTTTCTTT
TRBV5-1,TRBD2,NA,TRBJ2-1,CASSLAGQAYNEQFF,TGCGCCAGCAGCTTAGCGGGGCAAGCCTACAATGAGCAGTTCTTC
TRBV2,TRBD2,NA,TRBJ2-7,CASRAGLASSYEQYF,TGTGCCAGCAGGGCTGGACTAGCAAGCTCCTACGAGCAGTACTTC
TRBV7-9,TRBD2,NA,TRBJ2-5,CASSLGTSGRGRETQYF,TGTGCCAGCAGCTTAGGGACTAGCGGGAGAGGAAGAGAGACCCAGTACTTC
TRBV28,TRBD1,NA,TRBJ2-5,CASIATDRVWTQYF,TGTGCCAGCATTGCTACGGACAGGGTGTGGACCCAGTACTTC
TRBV7-9,TRBD2,NA,TRBJ2-3,CASQLAGSDTQYF,TGTGCCAGCCAACTAGCGGGATCAGATACGCAGTATTTT
TRBV7-9,NA,NA,TRBJ2-3,CAFRGGFDPQYF,TGTGCCTTCCGAGGCGGCTTTGATCCGCAGTATTTT
TRBV30,TRBD2,NA,TRBJ2-7,CAWRTSGTIYEQYF,TGTGCCTGGAGGACTAGCGGGACTATCTACGAGCAGTACTTC
TRBV13,NA,NA,TRBJ1-1,CASSLGQNTEAFF,TGTGCCAGCAGCTTAGGACAGAACACTGAAGCTTTCTTT
TRBV7-9,TRBD2,NA,TRBJ2-7,CASSQLAGVSMYEQYF,TGTGCCAGCAGTCAGCTCGCGGGAGTAAGTATGTACGAGCAGTACTTC
TRBV7-9,NA,NA,TRBJ2-3,CASSLVGTSHTDTQYF,TGTGCCAGCAGCTTAGTTGGGACTTCCCACACAGATACGCAGTATTTT
TRBV28,TRBD1,NA,TRBJ1-2,CASNRQGRESGYTF,TGTGCCAGCAACCGACAGGGTAGGGAGAGTGGCTACACCTTC
TRBV19,TRBD1,NA,TRBJ1-1,CASSFPRGQPNTEAFF,TGTGCCAGTAGTTTCCCCAGGGGACAGCCGAACACTGAAGCTTTCTTT
TRBV11-2,TRBD1,NA,TRBJ1-6,CASSYYRGGSPLHF,TGTGCCAGCAGCTATTACAGGGGTGGTTCACCCCTCCACTTT
TRBV5-1,TRBD2,NA,TRBJ2-3,CASSPGLAGGTDTQYF,TGCGCCAGCAGCCCGGGCCTAGCGGGGGGCACAGATACGCAGTATTTT
TRBV29-1,NA,NA,TRBJ1-2,CSVYSYGYTF,TGCAGCGTTTATTCCTATGGCTACACCTTC
TRBV10-3,TRBD2,NA,TRBJ2-3,CAISERLAGAADTQYF,TGTGCCATCAGTGAGAGGTTAGCGGGAGCGGCAGATACGCAGTATTTT
TRBV2,NA,NA,TRBJ2-1,CASRTGTYNEQFF,TGTGCCAGCAGGACTGGAACCTACAATGAGCAGTTCTTC
TRBV27,TRBD2,NA,TRBJ2-7,CASSLGTSDYEQYF,TGTGCCAGCAGTTTGGGGACTAGCGACTACGAGCAGTACTTC
TRBV19,NA,once,TRBJ1-6,CASRDTNNSPLHF,TGTGCCAGTAGGGACACCAATAATTCACCCCTCCACTTT
TRBV7-9,NA,NA,TRBJ1-5,CASSINSNQPQHF,TGTGCCAGCAGCATTAATAGCAATCAGCCCCAGCATTTT
TRBV28,TRBD1,NA,TRBJ1-1,CATINRGRNTEAFF,TGTGCCACCATCAACAGGGGGCGGAACACTGAAGCTTTCTTT
TRBV11-2,TRBD2,NA,TRBJ2-3,CASSLVGLAGVADTQYF,TGTGCCAGCAGCTTAGTCGGGCTAGCGGGAGTTGCAGATACGCAGTATTTT
TRBV6-6,TRBD2,NA,TRBJ2-1,CASSWGTRYNEQFF,TGTGCCAGCAGTTGGGGGACTAGATACAATGAGCAGTTCTTC
TRBV4-3,NA,NA,TRBJ1-5,CASSQDPRGQPQHF,TGCGCCAGCAGCCAAGATCCCCGGGGTCAGCCCCAGCATTTT
TRBV2,TRBD2,NA,TRBJ2-1,CASSQWRESYNEQFF,TGTGCCAGCAGTCAATGGCGGGAGTCCTACAATGAGCAGTTCTTC
TRBV5-1,TRBD1,NA,TRBJ2-7,CASSFTGTVSYEQYF,TGCGCCAGCAGCTTCACCGGGACAGTCTCCTACGAGCAGTACTTC
TRBV20-1,NA,NA,TRBJ1-5,CSASLAPGGPGQPQHF,TGCAGTGCTAGTCTGGCCCCGGGGGGCCCAGGTCAGCCCCAGCATTTT
TRBV24-1,NA,NA,TRBJ2-7,CATSDGWGAGYEQYF,TGTGCCACCAGTGATGGGTGGGGTGCGGGGTACGAGCAGTACTTC
TRBV1,NA,once,TRBJ2-5,CTSSQELANQETQYF,TGCACCAGCAGCCAAGAACTAGCCAATCAAGAGACCCAGTACTTC
TRBV3-1/TRBV3-2,TRBD1,NA,TRBJ1-2,CASSQDATGQGGYTF,TGTGCCAGCAGCCAAGATGCCACCGGACAGGGTGGCTACACCTTC
TRBV9,TRBD2,NA,TRBJ2-2,CASSVEVSGRGTGELFF,TGTGCCAGCAGCGTAGAGGTTAGCGGGAGAGGGACCGGGGAGCTGTTTTTT
TRBV7-9,TRBD1,NA,TRBJ1-2,CASSSWTGGNYGYTF,TGTGCCAGCAGCTCCTGGACAGGGGGCAACTATGGCTACACCTTC
TRBV3-1/TRBV3-2,NA,NA,TRBJ2-7,CASSQAKRASRTYEQYF,TGTGCCAGCAGCCAAGCTAAGCGGGCTAGCCGAACCTACGAGCAGTACTTC
TRBV5-1,TRBD1,NA,TRBJ2-3,CASSLDRGLGIKEDTQYF,TGCGCCAGCAGCCTGGACAGGGGGCTAGGGATCAAGGAAGATACGCAGTATTTT
TRBV5-8,TRBD1,NA,TRBJ2-7,CASSSRYRGTYEQYF,TGTGCCAGCAGCTCTAGGTACAGGGGCACCTACGAGCAGTACTTC
TRBV18,NA,NA,TRBJ1-5,CASSPARSNQPQHF,TGTGCCAGCTCACCTGCCAGAAGCAATCAGCCCCAGCATTTT
TRBV18,TRBD2,NA,TRBJ2-3,CASSPSRSAGEYF,TGTGCCAGCTCCCCAAGTCGTTCAGCGGGAGAGTATTTT
TRBV7-6,NA,NA,TRBJ2-3,CASSLVETTHKDTQYF,TGTGCCAGCAGCTTAGTTGAGACAACTCATAAAGATACGCAGTATTTT
TRBV28,NA,NA,TRBJ2-7,CASSPRSLFSSDEQYF,TGTGCCAGCAGCCCTCGTTCGTTGTTTTCGTCCGACGAGCAGTACTTC